This T cell receptor beta chain was documented in a study of T cells in Graves' hyperthyroidism and ophthalmopathy. Germline values: CDR1 SGHRS, CDR2 YFSETQ. The CDR3 has 15 residues. The V segment lost 1 base and the J segment 6 bases; nucleotides outside the gene matches: 7. Using RNA transcripts as the source, TCR beta CDR3 regions were amplified. Initially, a first-round RT-PCR of the TCR CDR3 employed the HTBI primer set. TCRdb called the multiplex PCR reads again in MiXCR, with one record for every CDR3 protein. This sample carries hundreds of thousands of distinct CDR3 sequences, 40% to 55% of them seen once, and the ten largest clones take approximately 7.2%.

The rearrangement uses TRBV5-1 and TRBJ1-2; TRBD1 matches 9 bases. Sequenced: peripheral blood or thyroid tissue (not recorded which). The receptor was derived from an adult man with Graves' disease, either hyperthyroidism or ophthalmopathy (not recorded which). The CDR3, as DNA: TGCGCCAGCAGCTTGTCGGGACAGGGCGGGGATGGCTACACCTTC. Translation: CASSLSGQGGDGYTF. Based on the CDR3 plus reference TRBV5-1 and TRBJ1-2, the full variable domain is KAGVTQTPRYLIKTRGQQVTLSCSPISGHRSVSWYQQTPGQGLQFLFEYFSETQRNKGNFPGRFSGRQFSNSRSEMNVSTLELGDSALYLCASSLSGQGGDGYTFGSGTRLTVV.